This T cell receptor (beta chain) was documented in a study of CD8 T cells in ankylosing spondylitis. In germline, CDR1 is SQVTM, CDR2 ANQGSEA. Trimming took off 0 bases at V and 3 bases at J, with 7 bases between the two ends. The CDR3 is 13 residues long. TCRdb used MiXCR to reprocess the 5' RACE reads, holding one entry per CDR3 protein. The repertoire holds 270,000 or so distinct CDR3 sequences, with more than 15% as singletons. At least ten counts were recorded for this clonotype. The chain couples TRBV29-1 to TRBJ2-3; D gene ambiguous. This sequence was found in a male donor with ankylosing spondylitis or in good health (not recorded which). Sequenced: blood, either unsorted or a sorted T cell fraction (not recorded which). The CDR3 sequence: CSVEEPYTDTQYF. In DNA, the CDR3 is TGCAGCGTTGAAGAACCATATACAGATACGCAGTATTTT.